Below are 26 T cell receptor beta chains sequenced from a single sample in a study of blood T cells in healthy people across ages. Together with a sample-barcoded 5' primer, a J-beta primer mix was included in a second PCR lasting about 6 to 11 cycles. TCRdb itself ran the 5' RACE reads through MiXCR, one entry per CDR3 protein. The sample carries around 1,000,000 distinct CDR3 sequences, less than 25% recorded once. This sample was shared with a second study, whose subject was T cells of mothers and their children.

Sequencing was carried out using blood. All receptors derive from a girl aged 2-15 years in good health.

The chain is built from TRBV20-1 and TRBJ2-5; 8 nucleotides agree with TRBD1. The V gene's germline CDR1 is DFQATT and CDR2 SNEGSKA (reference sequence). The ends lost 5 bases at V and 4 bases at J; junction bases unmatched: 6. This CDR3 has 13 residues. The CDR3 DNA follows: TGCAGTGCTCGTCAGGGGGCCTTAGAGACCCAGTACTTC. As protein: CSARQGALETQYF.

This clonotype was detected a few times. The V and J genes are TRBV20-1 and TRBJ2-5; 10 bases are a match to TRBD2. The CDR3 runs to 15 residues. The germline V gene encodes CDR1 DFQATT and CDR2 SNEGSKA (reference sequence). The V segment lost 3 bases and the J segment 5 bases; nucleotides outside the gene matches: 9. The CDR3 reads CSASRPSGRRETQYF. The CDR3 DNA is TGCAGTGCTAGTCGGCCTAGCGGGAGAAGGGAGACCCAGTACTTC.

The CDR3 loop reads CASSVSRMNGYTF. CDR3 bases: TGTGCCAGCAGCGTGTCCCGGATGAATGGCTACACCTTC. The rearrangement joins TRBV9 to TRBJ1-2, with D uncertain. The ends were cut back, 2 bases at V and 6 bases at J, with 11 bases in the middle. CDR1 and CDR2 (germline): SGDLS, YYNGEE. This CDR3 comprises 13 residues.

This clonotype was seen ten or more times. The genes are TRBV9 and TRBJ2-7; TRBD1 aligns across 8 bases. Trimming at V came to 4 bases and at J to 6 bases, leaving 3 bases not matched to a gene. The germline V gene has CDR1 SGDLS and CDR2 YYNGEE. The CDR3 length is 12 residues. The CDR3 DNA reads TGTGCCAGCAGCTTACAGGGGGGCGAGCAGTACTTC. Protein product: CASSLQGGEQYF.

CDR3 in amino acids: CASSQDVGGLGNTIYF. CDR3 coding DNA: TGTGCCAGCAGCCAAGATGTAGGAGGATTGGGAAACACCATATATTTT. This rearrangement joins TRBV4-2 to TRBJ1-3; D ambiguous. CDR3 length: 16 residues. With 0 bases removed from V and 4 bases from J, the gap between germline ends came to 13 bases. Per the germline V gene, CDR1 is LGHNA and CDR2 is YNFKEQ.

This clonotype was seen more than once but under ten times. The V call is TRBV12-3 or TRBV12-4, the J call TRBJ1-1; D uncertain. This CDR3 is built from 12 residues. The ends were cut back, 3 bases at V and 4 bases at J, with 6 bases in the middle. The CDR3 nucleotides are TGTGCCAGCAGTTTTGGGAGCACTGAAGCTTTCTTT. Encoded protein: CASSFGSTEAFF.

The chain recombines TRBV29-1 with TRBJ1-1; D is perhaps TRBD1 (5 bases). Germline V gene data show CDR1 as SQVTM and CDR2 as ANQGSEA. CDR3 length equals 16 residues. V was trimmed by 0 bases and J by 1 base, leaving 15 bases between them. CDR3 residues: CSVEDGGYRGNTEAFF. In DNA, the CDR3 is TGCAGCGTTGAAGATGGGGGGTACCGAGGGAACACTGAAGCTTTCTTT.

The genes are TRBV20-1 and TRBJ1-4; no clear D. The V and J ends lost 3 bases and 4 bases respectively, with 18 bases between them. CDR3 length: 16 amino acids. Germline V lookup: CDR1 DFQATT, CDR2 SNEGSKA (reference sequence). The CDR3 loop reads CSASIRVGPNNEKLFF. For the CDR3, the DNA is TGCAGTGCTAGTATCCGGGTCGGACCAAATAATGAAAAACTGTTTTTT.

The chain is built from TRBV25-1 and TRBJ1-2; unclear D gene. Germline values: CDR1 MGHDK, CDR2 SYGVNS. V was trimmed by 6 bases and J by 8 bases, leaving 13 bases between them. The CDR3 covers 12 residues. CDR3 nucleotide sequence: TGTGCCAGCAGACCGTCGCCCGGAGGCTACACCTTC. It translates to CASRPSPGGYTF.

There are a few counts of this clonotype. The CDR3 region has the DNA TGTGCCAGCAGCCCTGGTAAGGGCACTGAAGCTTTCTTT. This codes for CASSPGKGTEAFF. The chain carries TRBV5-6 and TRBJ1-1, with D unresolved. V lost 4 bases to trimming and J lost 4 bases, with 11 bases between them. This CDR3 comprises 13 residues. Germline-derived CDR1 and CDR2 are SGHDT and YYEEEE. The full variable domain, in which reference TRBV5-6 and TRBJ1-1 provide the parts outside the CDR3, is DAGVTQSPTHLIKTRGQQVTLRCSPKSGHDTVSWYQQALGQGPQFIFQYYEEEERQRGNFPDRFSGHQFPNYSSELNVNALLLGDSALYLCASSPGKGTEAFFGQGTRLTVV.

The V gene is TRBV5-1, the J gene TRBJ2-1; 11 nucleotides match TRBD2. Germline CDR1 reads SGHRS; CDR2 reads YFSETQ. This CDR3 is built from 22 residues. Trimming took 5 bases from V and 8 from J; bases not matched to a gene: 30. CDR3 loop: CASSSGPAREPGQLAGGHEQFF. The DNA for the CDR3 is TGCGCCAGCAGTTCGGGACCGGCTCGTGAGCCGGGACAGCTAGCGGGAGGCCATGAGCAGTTCTTC.

On this clonotype itself: Since the CDR3 does not end with the conserved phenylalanine or tryptophan, this likely comes from a read error. The chain carries TRBV5-5 and TRBJ1-2; 8 nucleotides match TRBD1. CDR3 length: 17 residues. The ends lost 1 base at V and 5 bases at J; junction bases unmatched: 13. The germline V gene has CDR1 SGHKS and CDR2 YYEKEE (reference sequence). CDR3 amino acids: CASSLIPDRAEGYGYTL. The CDR3 DNA sequence: TGTGCCAGCAGCTTGATTCCGGACAGGGCAGAGGGGTATGGCTACACCCTC.

This clonotype was counted between two and nine times. The chain uses TRBV9 and TRBJ1-3; 8 bases match TRBD1. Trimming took 4 bases from V and 0 from J; bases not matched to a gene: 3. CDR3 size: 15 residues. The germline V gene encodes CDR1 SGDLS and CDR2 YYNGEE. This chain's CDR3 is CASSMGQVSGNTIYF. The CDR3 DNA reads TGTGCCAGCAGCATGGGACAGGTCTCTGGAAACACCATATATTTT.

This clonotype was picked up a small number of times. The chain recombines TRBV12-3 or TRBV12-4 with TRBJ2-5, with a tentative D call TRBD1 (5 bases). TRBJ2-1 explains the end of the DNA better; the J call may be wrong. The CDR3 sequence is 11 residues long. CDR3 sequence (DNA): TGTGCCTGTGATTTTAGGGGTGAGCAGTTCTTC. Its translation is CACDFRGEQFF.

The V call is TRBV7-4, the J call TRBJ1-3, with TRBD1 identical over 7 bases. CDR1 SGHVT and CDR2 SQSDAQ come from the germline V gene. V gave up 8 bases and J gave up 4 bases; unmatched junction bases: 8. The CDR3 has 14 amino acids. The CDR3 region has the DNA TGTGCCAGCGGCCCCCAGACAGGGGGAAACACCATATATTTT. Its protein is CASGPQTGGNTIYF.

This chain joins TRBV7-9 and TRBJ1-4; D may be TRBD1 (5 bases). Germline V gives CDR1 SEHNR, CDR2 FQNEAQ (reference sequence). Trimming shortened V by 5 bases and J by 5 bases, and 12 bases separated the two germline ends. The CDR3 spans 14 residues. CDR3 coding DNA: TGTGCCAGCAGCCATGACAGAGCAAATGAAAAACTGTTTTTT. Encoded protein: CASSHDRANEKLFF.

As concerns this clonotype: At one end the junction does not follow the germline gene, possibly because of a read error. V and J are TRBV6-1 and TRBJ2-1; 14 nucleotides align to TRBD2. Germline lookup yields CDR1 MNHNS and CDR2 SASEGT. CDR3 length: 16 amino acids. CDR3 region: CASSDPGGLAGAEQFF. CDR3 DNA sequence: TGCGCCAGCAGTGACCCGGGGGGACTAGCGGGAGCTGAGCAGTTCTTC.

This clonotype was picked up a small number of times. V gene TRBV28 combines with J gene TRBJ2-5, with 10 positions matching TRBD1. Germline values: CDR1 MDHEN, CDR2 SYDVKM. The CDR3 has 16 amino acids. The V gene end was trimmed by 2 bases and the J gene end by 2 bases; junction bases not matched to a gene: 5. The CDR3 sequence: CASSLRDRGSQETQYF. Written as DNA, the CDR3 is TGTGCCAGCAGTTTAAGGGACAGGGGTAGTCAAGAGACCCAGTACTTC.

The chain couples TRBV20-1 to TRBJ2-1; 8 nucleotides agree with TRBD2. The germline gives CDR1 DFQATT, CDR2 SNEGSKA (reference sequence). Germline trimming cut 3 bases from V and 4 bases from J; bases unmatched to any gene: 5. This CDR3 has 14 residues. CDR3 sequence reads: CSASGGRPYNEQFF. The CDR3 nucleotides are TGCAGTGCTAGTGGCGGGAGGCCTTACAATGAGCAGTTCTTC.

In its sample, this clonotype was seen a few times. The chain recombines TRBV2 with TRBJ2-3, with D possibly TRBD2 on 6 matching bases. Trimming took off 7 bases at V and 5 bases at J, with 13 bases between the two ends. Germline V gene data show CDR1 as SNHLY and CDR2 as FYNNEI. This CDR3 comprises 13 residues. The chain's CDR3 is CASNPTGEDTQYF. CDR3 coding DNA: TGTGCCAGCAACCCGACGGGGGAAGATACGCAGTATTTT.

This chain links TRBV24-1 with TRBJ2-3; D perhaps matches TRBD1 (5 bases). The germline gives CDR1 KGHDR, CDR2 SFDVKD. This CDR3 is built from 15 residues. The germline V and J ends were trimmed by 2 bases and 4 bases, with 12 bases remaining between them. The CDR3 loop reads CATSDSQGSPDTQYF. CDR3 in DNA: TGTGCCACCAGTGATTCGCAGGGTAGCCCAGATACGCAGTATTTT.

This chain connects TRBV20-1 to TRBJ1-4, with unresolved D. CDR3 length: 15 amino acids. Germline V gives CDR1 DFQATT, CDR2 SNEGSKA (reference sequence). The V end was cut by 3 bases, the J end by 2 bases, with 13 bases between. CDR3 loop: CSARSGSWTNEKLFF. As DNA, the CDR3 is TGCAGTGCTAGGTCGGGATCGTGGACTAATGAAAAACTGTTTTTT.

This clonotype was seen repeatedly, ten times or more. The DNA of the CDR3 is TGTGCCAGCAGTTTTATCGGACAGACTTTGAGAGCCAACGTCCTGACTTTC. It specifies CASSFIGQTLRANVLTF. This rearrangement joins TRBV28 to TRBJ2-6; a weak D match, TRBD1 (6 bases). Deletions cut 3 bases from V and 7 bases from J, with 19 bases between. This CDR3 region has 17 residues. CDR1 and CDR2 from the germline V gene are MDHEN and SYDVKM.

The rearrangement links TRBV18 to TRBJ2-5, with TRBD1 matching 9 bases. Germline CDR1 is KGHSH and CDR2 is LQKENI. Unmatched junction bases numbered 11, after V lost 6 bases and J lost 6 bases. The CDR3 has 15 amino acids. The CDR3: CASSGQGSTRKTQYF. The DNA for the CDR3 is TGTGCCAGCTCGGGACAGGGCTCAACAAGGAAGACCCAGTACTTC.

The rearrangement links TRBV4-3 to TRBJ1-1, with TRBD1 as a possible D gene (5 bases). V gave up 1 base and J gave up 7 bases, with 13 bases separating them. The CDR3 runs 14 residues. Germline CDR1 reads LGHNA; CDR2 reads YSLEER. CDR3 sequence (DNA): TGCGCCAGCAGCCAAGTTAGAGAGGACATTGAAGCTTTCTTT. Encoded protein: CASSQVREDIEAFF.

This clonotype has only a few counts. The chain is built from TRBV12-3 or TRBV12-4 and TRBJ1-5, with D tentatively TRBD1 (6 bases). This CDR3 comprises 14 residues. With 6 bases removed from V and 7 bases from J, the gap between germline ends came to 16 bases. The CDR3 reads CASSRTELGQPQHF. CDR3 DNA sequence: TGTGCCAGCAGCAGGACAGAGCTTGGGCAGCCCCAGCATTTT.